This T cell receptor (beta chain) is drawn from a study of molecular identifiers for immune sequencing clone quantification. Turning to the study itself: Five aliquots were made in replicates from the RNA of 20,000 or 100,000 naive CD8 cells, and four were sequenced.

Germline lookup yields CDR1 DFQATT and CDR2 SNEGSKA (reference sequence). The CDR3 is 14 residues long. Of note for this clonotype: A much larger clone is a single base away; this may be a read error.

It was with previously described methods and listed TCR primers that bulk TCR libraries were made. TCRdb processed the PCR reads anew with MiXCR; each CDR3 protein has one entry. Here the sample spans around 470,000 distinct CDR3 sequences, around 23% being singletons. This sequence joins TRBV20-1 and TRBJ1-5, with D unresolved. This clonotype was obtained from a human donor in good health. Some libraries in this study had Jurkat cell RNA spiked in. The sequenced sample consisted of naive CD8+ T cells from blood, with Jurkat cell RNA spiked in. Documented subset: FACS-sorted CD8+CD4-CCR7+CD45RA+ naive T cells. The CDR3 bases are TGCAGTGCTTATGACGGGAATAGCAATCAGCCCCCGCATTTT. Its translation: CSAYDGNSNQPPHF.